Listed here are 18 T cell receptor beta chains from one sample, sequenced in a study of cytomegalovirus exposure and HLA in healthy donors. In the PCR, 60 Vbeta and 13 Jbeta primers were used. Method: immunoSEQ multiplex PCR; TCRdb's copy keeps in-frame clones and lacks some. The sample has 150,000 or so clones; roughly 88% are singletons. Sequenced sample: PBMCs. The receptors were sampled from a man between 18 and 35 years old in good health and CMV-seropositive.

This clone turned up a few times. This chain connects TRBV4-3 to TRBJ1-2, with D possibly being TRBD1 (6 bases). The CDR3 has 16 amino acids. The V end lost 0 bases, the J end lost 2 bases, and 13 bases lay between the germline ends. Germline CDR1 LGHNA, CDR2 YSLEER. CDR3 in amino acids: CASSQDGPTGNYGYTF. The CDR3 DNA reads TGCGCCAGCAGCCAAGATGGCCCGACAGGAAACTATGGCTACACCTTC.

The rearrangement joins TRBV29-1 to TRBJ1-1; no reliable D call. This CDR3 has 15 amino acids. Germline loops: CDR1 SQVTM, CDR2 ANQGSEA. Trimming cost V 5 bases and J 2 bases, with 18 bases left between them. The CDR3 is CSVHVPRQDNTEAFF. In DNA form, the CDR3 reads TGCAGCGTTCACGTCCCAAGGCAGGATAACACTGAAGCTTTCTTT.

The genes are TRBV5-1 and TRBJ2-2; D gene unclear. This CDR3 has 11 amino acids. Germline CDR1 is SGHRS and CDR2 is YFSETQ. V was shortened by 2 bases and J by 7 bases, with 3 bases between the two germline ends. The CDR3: CASSFNGELFF. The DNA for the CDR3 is TGCGCCAGCAGCTTCAACGGGGAGCTGTTTTTT.

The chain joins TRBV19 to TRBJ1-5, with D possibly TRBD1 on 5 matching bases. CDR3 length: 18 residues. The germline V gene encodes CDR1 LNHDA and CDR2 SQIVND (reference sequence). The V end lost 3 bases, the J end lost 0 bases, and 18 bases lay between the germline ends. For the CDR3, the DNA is TGTGCCAGTAGTATTCGGCACAGGTCAGTATATAGCAATCAGCCCCAGCATTTT. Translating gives CASSIRHRSVYSNQPQHF.

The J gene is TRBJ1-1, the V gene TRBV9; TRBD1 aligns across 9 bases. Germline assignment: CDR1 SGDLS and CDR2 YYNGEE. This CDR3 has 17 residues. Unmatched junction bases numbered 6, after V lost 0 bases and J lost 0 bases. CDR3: CASSVDPNRGLNTEAFF. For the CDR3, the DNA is TGTGCCAGCAGCGTAGACCCTAACAGGGGGCTGAACACTGAAGCTTTCTTT.

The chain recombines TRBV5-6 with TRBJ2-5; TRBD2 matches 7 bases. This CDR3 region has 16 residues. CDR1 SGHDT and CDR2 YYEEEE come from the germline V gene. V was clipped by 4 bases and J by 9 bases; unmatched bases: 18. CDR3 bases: TGTGCCAGCAGCCCGGGACTCCCGTGGGAGGGTGGGTCCCAGTACTTC. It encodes CASSPGLPWEGGSQYF.

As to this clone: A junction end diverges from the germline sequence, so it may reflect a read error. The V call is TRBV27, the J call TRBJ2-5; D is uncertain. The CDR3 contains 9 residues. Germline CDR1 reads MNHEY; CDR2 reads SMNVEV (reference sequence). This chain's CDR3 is CASSEVADF. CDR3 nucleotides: TGTGCCAGCAGTGAGGTGGCCGACTTC.

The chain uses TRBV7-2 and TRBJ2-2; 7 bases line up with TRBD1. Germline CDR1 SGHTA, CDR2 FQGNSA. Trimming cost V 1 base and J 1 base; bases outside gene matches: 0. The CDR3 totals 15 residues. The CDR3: CASSLGDRNTGELFF. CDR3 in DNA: TGTGCCAGCAGCTTAGGGGACAGGAACACCGGGGAGCTGTTTTTT.

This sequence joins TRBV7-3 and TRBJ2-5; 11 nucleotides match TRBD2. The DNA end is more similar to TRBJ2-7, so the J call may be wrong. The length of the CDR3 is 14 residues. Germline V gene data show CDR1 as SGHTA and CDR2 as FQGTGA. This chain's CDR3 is CASSPGTSGYEQYF. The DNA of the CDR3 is TGTGCCAGCAGTCCAGGGACTAGCGGCTACGAGCAGTACTTC.

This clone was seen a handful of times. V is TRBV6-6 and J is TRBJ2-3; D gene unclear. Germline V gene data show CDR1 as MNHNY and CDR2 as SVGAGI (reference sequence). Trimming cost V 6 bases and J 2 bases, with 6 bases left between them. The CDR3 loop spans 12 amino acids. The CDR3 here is CASRASTDTQYF. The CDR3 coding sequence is TGTGCCAGCAGAGCTTCCACAGATACGCAGTATTTT.

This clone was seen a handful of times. CDR3 bases: TGTGCCAGCAGCACCGGACAGAACACTGAAGCTTTCTTT. It specifies CASSTGQNTEAFF. The chain carries TRBV21-1 and TRBJ1-1; TRBD1 reflects the table's D call only, with no check against the DNA. TRBV21-1 corresponds to a pseudogene. There are 13 residues in the CDR3.

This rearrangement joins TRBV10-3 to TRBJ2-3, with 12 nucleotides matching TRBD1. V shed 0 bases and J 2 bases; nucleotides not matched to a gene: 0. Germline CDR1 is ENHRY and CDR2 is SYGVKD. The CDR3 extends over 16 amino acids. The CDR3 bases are TGTGCCATCAGTGAGTCGGGACAGGGGGCCACAGATACGCAGTATTTT. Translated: CAISESGQGATDTQYF.

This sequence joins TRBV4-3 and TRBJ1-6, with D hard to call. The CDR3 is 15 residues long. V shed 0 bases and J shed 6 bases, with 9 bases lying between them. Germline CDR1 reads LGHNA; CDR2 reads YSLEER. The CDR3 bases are TGCGCCAGCAGCCAAGATCTAGTAGTTAATTCACCCCTCCACTTT. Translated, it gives CASSQDLVVNSPLHF.

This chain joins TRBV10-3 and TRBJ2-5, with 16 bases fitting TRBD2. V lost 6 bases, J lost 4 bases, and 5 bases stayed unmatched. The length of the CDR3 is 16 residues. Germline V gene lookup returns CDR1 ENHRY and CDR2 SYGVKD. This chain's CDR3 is CAIRGTSGGALETQYF. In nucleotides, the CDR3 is TGTGCCATCAGGGGGACTAGCGGGGGGGCCTTAGAGACCCAGTACTTC.

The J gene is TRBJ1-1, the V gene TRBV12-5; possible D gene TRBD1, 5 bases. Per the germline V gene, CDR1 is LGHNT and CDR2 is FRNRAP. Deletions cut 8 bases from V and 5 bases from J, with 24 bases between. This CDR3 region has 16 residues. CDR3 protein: CASCSLGGDLGTEAFF. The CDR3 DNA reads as TGTGCTAGTTGCTCCCTTGGGGGGGACTTGGGTACTGAAGCTTTCTTT. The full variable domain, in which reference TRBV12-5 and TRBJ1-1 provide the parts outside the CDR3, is DARVTQTPRHKVTEMGQEVTMRCQPILGHNTVFWYRQTMMQGLELLAYFRNRAPLDDSGMPKDRFSAEMPDATLATLKIQPSEPRDSAVYFCASCSLGGDLGTEAFFGQGTRLTVV.

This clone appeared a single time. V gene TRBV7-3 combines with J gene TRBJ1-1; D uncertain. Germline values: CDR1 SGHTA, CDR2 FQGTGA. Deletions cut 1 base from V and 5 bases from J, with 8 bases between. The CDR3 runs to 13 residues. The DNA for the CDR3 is TGTGCCAGCAGCTTAAAAACAGAGACTGAAGCTTTCTTT. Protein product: CASSLKTETEAFF. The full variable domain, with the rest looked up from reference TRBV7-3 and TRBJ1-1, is GAGVSQTPSNKVTEKGKYVELRCDPISGHTALYWYRQSLGQGPEFLIYFQGTGAADDSGLPNDRFFAVRPEGSVSTLKIQRTERGDSAVYLCASSLKTETEAFFGQGTRLTVV.

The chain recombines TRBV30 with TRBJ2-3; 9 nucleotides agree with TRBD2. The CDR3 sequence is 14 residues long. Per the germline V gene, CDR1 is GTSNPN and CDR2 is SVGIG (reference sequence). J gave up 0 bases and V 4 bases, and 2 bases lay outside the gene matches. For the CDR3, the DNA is TGTGCCTGGAAACTAGCGGGCAGCACAGATACGCAGTATTTT. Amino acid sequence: CAWKLAGSTDTQYF.

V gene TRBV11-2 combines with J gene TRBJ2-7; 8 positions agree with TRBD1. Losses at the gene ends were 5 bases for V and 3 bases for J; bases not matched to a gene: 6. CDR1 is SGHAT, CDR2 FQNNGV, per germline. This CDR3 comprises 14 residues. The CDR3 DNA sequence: TGTGCCAGCAGCCCCCAGGGGGCAGGCTACGAGCAGTACTTC. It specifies CASSPQGAGYEQYF.